This TCR beta chain comes out of a study of shared clonotypes between healthy human individuals. Sequencing used immunoSEQ multiplex PCR; TCRdb keeps in-frame clones, though not all of them. The sample includes some 1,600,000 clones, approximately 98% of them seen just once. CDR3 length equals 16 residues. V dropped 2 bases and J dropped 0 bases, with 10 bases sitting between them. CDR1 and CDR2 (germline): LNHDA, SQIVND (reference sequence). The sequence derives from a man aged 25 to 40 in good health. The genes are TRBV19 and TRBJ2-2, with D possibly matching TRBD2 (5 bases). Sequenced input: naive CD4+ T cells sorted from blood. This sample's subset: CD45RA+ positively selected. CDR3 sequence: CASSIPMGANTGELFF. CDR3 nucleotide sequence: TGTGCCAGTAGTATACCTATGGGAGCGAACACCGGGGAGCTGTTTTTT.